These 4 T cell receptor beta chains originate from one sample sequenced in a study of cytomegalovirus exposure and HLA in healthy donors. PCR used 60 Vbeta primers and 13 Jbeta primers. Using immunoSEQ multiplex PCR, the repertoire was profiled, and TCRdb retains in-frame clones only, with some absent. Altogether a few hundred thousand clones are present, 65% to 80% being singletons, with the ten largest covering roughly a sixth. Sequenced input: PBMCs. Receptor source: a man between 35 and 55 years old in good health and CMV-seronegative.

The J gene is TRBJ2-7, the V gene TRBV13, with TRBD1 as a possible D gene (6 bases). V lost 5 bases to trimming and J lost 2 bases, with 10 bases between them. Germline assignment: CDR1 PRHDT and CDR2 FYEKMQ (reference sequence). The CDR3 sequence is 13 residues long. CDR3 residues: CASSHDRTYEQYF. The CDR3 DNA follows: TGTGCCAGCAGCCACGACAGGACCTACGAGCAGTACTTC.

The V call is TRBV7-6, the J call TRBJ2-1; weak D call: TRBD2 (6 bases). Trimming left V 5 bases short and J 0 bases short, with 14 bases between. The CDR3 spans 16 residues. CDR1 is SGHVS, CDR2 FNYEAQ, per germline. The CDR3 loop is CASSPLAESSYNEQFF. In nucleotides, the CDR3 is TGTGCCAGCAGCCCTTTAGCGGAAAGCTCCTACAATGAGCAGTTCTTC.

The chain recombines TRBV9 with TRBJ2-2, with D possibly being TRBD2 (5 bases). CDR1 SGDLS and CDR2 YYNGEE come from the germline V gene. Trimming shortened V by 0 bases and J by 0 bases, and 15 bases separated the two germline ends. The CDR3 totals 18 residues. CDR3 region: CASSVDPARGANTGELFF. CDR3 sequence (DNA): TGTGCCAGCAGCGTAGACCCTGCCCGGGGAGCGAACACCGGGGAGCTGTTTTTT.

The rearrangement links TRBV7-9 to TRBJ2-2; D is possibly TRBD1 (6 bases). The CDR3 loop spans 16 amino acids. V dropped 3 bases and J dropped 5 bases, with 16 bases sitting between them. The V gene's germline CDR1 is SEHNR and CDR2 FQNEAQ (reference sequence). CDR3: CASSFATMDRTGELFF. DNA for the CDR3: TGTGCCAGCAGCTTCGCAACAATGGACAGAACCGGGGAGCTGTTTTTT.